This T cell receptor (beta chain) was identified in a study of cytomegalovirus exposure and HLA in healthy donors. A note on this clone: The antigen is unknown.

Donors were drawn from the approximately 110-subject validation cohort, separate from the roughly 700-subject first cohort. Clones were read by immunoSEQ multiplex PCR, and TCRdb kept only the in-frame ones, dropping some. Here the sample spans 200,000 to 250,000 clones, roughly 84% being singletons. The CDR3 runs 14 residues. The germline gives CDR1 GTSNPN, CDR2 SVGIG (reference sequence). V lost 7 bases and J 1 base, leaving 14 bases between the germline ends. General study findings and limits: The authors listed 164 TCR beta chains as cytomegalovirus-associated. Whilst most TCR sequences proved rare, a subset of public TCRs occurred across many donors.

Specimen: PBMCs. This rearrangement joins TRBV30 to TRBJ2-1; weak D call: TRBD2 (6 bases). The receptor was isolated from a woman under 30 in good health and CMV-seropositive. The CDR3 region is CALKTRISYNEQFF. The DNA for the CDR3 is TGTGCCTTGAAGACTAGGATATCCTACAATGAGCAGTTCTTC.